One and the same sample provided the 30 T cell receptor beta chains below, sequenced in a study of Ad26.COV2.S vaccination and SARS-CoV-2 variants (TCRdb year 2021). The library was generated by the immunoSEQ multiplex PCR assay. TCRdb mirrors the immuneACCESS table, restricted to in-frame sequences. Some clones are absent from its copies; in checked studies, under half trace to an unresolved V gene, and the reason for the others is unknown. Recorded for this sample are about 680,000 clones; more than 70% of them occurred a single time. The ten largest clones add up to approximately 1.5% of the sample. In the paper's terms, the treatment or condition label means: around 19 received Ad26.COV2.S at low or high dose, single or two shots; 5 received placebo; per-sample allocation not given. For vaccine and placebo recipients, the sequenced repertoires came from samples collected on day 63 after the first injection.

The input for sequencing was peripheral blood, taken in a trial of Ad26.COV2.S vaccine versus placebo. All receptors derive from a person between 18 and 65 years old who received the Ad26.COV2.S COVID-19 vaccine or a placebo.

V is TRBV24-1 and J is TRBJ2-5, with D maybe TRBD2 (6 bases). Trimming pared 1 base from V and 1 base from J, leaving 18 bases between. Germline V gene data show CDR1 as KGHDR and CDR2 as SFDVKD. The CDR3 spans 18 residues. The CDR3 coding sequence is TGTGCCACCAGTGATTTCCGGGCGGGGCATCTGGTCCAAGAGACCCAGTACTTC. It specifies CATSDFRAGHLVQETQYF.

The genes are TRBV19 and TRBJ2-2, with D perhaps TRBD2 (5 bases). Germline assignment: CDR1 LNHDA and CDR2 SQIVND (reference sequence). The length of the CDR3 is 14 residues. V was shortened by 5 bases and J by 5 bases, with 12 bases between the two germline ends. CDR3 residues: CASSPGLLTGELFF. The CDR3 DNA follows: TGTGCCAGTAGTCCTGGACTCCTTACCGGGGAGCTGTTTTTT.

The chain joins TRBV10-3 to TRBJ2-1; 7 nucleotides match TRBD2. Germline trimming cut 4 bases from V and 5 bases from J; bases unmatched to any gene: 14. There are 17 residues in the CDR3. CDR1 and CDR2 (germline): ENHRY, SYGVKD. DNA of the CDR3: TGTGCCATCAGTGGCAGGGAGAGGACTAGTTGGGACAATGAGCAGTTCTTC. Translating gives CAISGRERTSWDNEQFF.

The genes are TRBV5-6 and TRBJ1-4; tentative D call: TRBD1 (6 bases). Per germline, CDR1 SGHDT and CDR2 YYEEEE. The V gene lost 4 bases and the J gene lost 4 bases, with 17 bases spanning the gap. CDR3 length equals 16 residues. Written as DNA, the CDR3 is TGTGCCAGCAGCCGTAGGAGGGGGGCTATTAATGAAAAACTGTTTTTT. The encoded protein is CASSRRRGAINEKLFF.

The chain recombines TRBV18 with TRBJ1-5; D gene ambiguous. Per germline, CDR1 KGHSH and CDR2 LQKENI. This CDR3 is 14 amino acids long. V was clipped by 2 bases and J by 1 base, with 6 bases between them. CDR3 nucleotides: TGTGCCAGCTCACCATTGGGAAGCAATCAGCCCCAGCATTTT. It specifies CASSPLGSNQPQHF.

The chain combines TRBV5-4 with TRBJ1-1, with 8 bases identical to TRBD1. V was clipped by 5 bases and J by 5 bases; unmatched bases: 5. The CDR3 runs to 13 residues. Germline values: CDR1 SGHNT, CDR2 YYREEE (reference sequence). The CDR3 is CASREQGGTEAFF. CDR3 coding DNA: TGTGCCAGCAGGGAACAGGGGGGAACTGAAGCTTTCTTT.

V and J are TRBV5-1 and TRBJ1-4; a weak D match, TRBD1 (5 bases). V gave up 0 bases and J gave up 0 bases, with 12 bases separating them. CDR1 and CDR2 from the germline V gene are SGHRS and YFSETQ. The CDR3 contains 17 residues. The CDR3 region has the DNA TGCGCCAGCAGCTTGGGGCAGGGAAGGGCAACTAATGAAAAACTGTTTTTT. Protein sequence: CASSLGQGRATNEKLFF.

CDR3 nucleotides: TGTGCCAGCTCAAACCGGGACATCTCCTACGAGCAGTACTTC. Its translation: CASSNRDISYEQYF. This chain connects TRBV18 to TRBJ2-7; TRBD1 might be the D (6 bases). The germline V and J ends were trimmed by 5 bases and 0 bases, with 11 bases remaining between them. This CDR3 has 14 residues. Germline V lookup: CDR1 KGHSH, CDR2 LQKENI.

This rearrangement joins TRBV18 to TRBJ2-5; D unclear. Trimming left V 2 bases short and J 4 bases short, with 14 bases between. The CDR3 length is 15 residues. CDR1 KGHSH and CDR2 LQKENI come from the germline V gene. For the CDR3, the DNA is TGTGCCAGCTCACCAATCGGCAAAAAGGGAGAGACCCAGTACTTC. Translation gives CASSPIGKKGETQYF.

This clone showed up just once. The chain joins TRBV7-9 to TRBJ2-5; 10 positions match TRBD1. Trimming at V came to 4 bases and at J to 5 bases, leaving 10 bases not matched to a gene. CDR3 length equals 16 residues. Germline CDR1 is SEHNR and CDR2 is FQNEAQ (reference sequence). The CDR3 spells CASSSSRQGARETQYF. DNA for the CDR3: TGTGCCAGCAGCTCTAGCCGACAGGGGGCGCGGGAGACCCAGTACTTC.

CDR3 sequence: CASSPAGVGELFF. CDR3 DNA: TGTGCCAGCAGCCCGGCGGGGGTCGGGGAGCTGTTTTTT. The V call is TRBV5-4, the J call TRBJ2-2; 7 nucleotides match TRBD2. This CDR3 comprises 13 residues. V shed 4 bases, J shed 7 bases, and the junction held 4 bases outside the gene matches. The germline gives CDR1 SGHNT, CDR2 YYREEE (reference sequence).

V usage is TRBV5-4 and J usage is TRBJ1-3; D possibly corresponds to TRBD1 (5 bases). This CDR3 spans 13 amino acids. Germline V gene sequence: CDR1 SGHNT, CDR2 YYREEE (reference sequence). V dropped 4 bases and J dropped 2 bases, with 7 bases sitting between them. CDR3 DNA sequence: TGTGCCAGCAGCGTGACAGCTGGAAACACCATATATTTT. The encoded protein is CASSVTAGNTIYF.

The chain employs TRBV11-2 and TRBJ2-1; 7 bases match TRBD2. V lost 5 bases, J lost 0 bases, and 7 bases stayed unmatched. This CDR3 comprises 16 residues. CDR1 and CDR2 from the germline V gene are SGHAT and FQNNGV. DNA for the CDR3: TGTGCCAGCAGCCCCGTACGGGGGGTCTCCTACAATGAGCAGTTCTTC. This gives the protein CASSPVRGVSYNEQFF.

V and J are TRBV19 and TRBJ2-3; TRBD1 is a possible D gene (6 bases). Per the germline V gene, CDR1 is LNHDA and CDR2 is SQIVND (reference sequence). This CDR3 is 14 amino acids long. V was trimmed by 6 bases and J by 2 bases, leaving 12 bases between them. CDR3 sequence (DNA): TGTGCCAGTAGGCCCGACAGGAACACAGATACGCAGTATTTT. It is translated as CASRPDRNTDTQYF.

V gene TRBV5-5 combines with J gene TRBJ2-5, with D perhaps TRBD2 (6 bases). The germline gives CDR1 SGHKS, CDR2 YYEKEE (reference sequence). The CDR3 length is 18 residues. V lost 0 bases and J lost 5, with 23 bases in between. The CDR3 DNA sequence: TGTGCCAGCAGCTTGGGGGAAGGAGGGGCGGCGAGTAGGGAGACCCAGTACTTC. Protein product: CASSLGEGGAASRETQYF.

The chain couples TRBV5-1 to TRBJ1-2; 7 nucleotides line up with TRBD1. Unmatched junction bases numbered 4, after V lost 0 bases and J lost 5 bases. Germline loops: CDR1 SGHRS, CDR2 YFSETQ. The CDR3 loop spans 14 amino acids. CDR3 DNA sequence: TGCGCCAGCAGCTTGGAGGGACAGCCTTATGGCTACACCTTC. Translation gives CASSLEGQPYGYTF.

The CDR3 DNA is TGTGCCAGCAGCTCACCCCTCGGACAGGAAGCTTTCTTT. Protein sequence: CASSSPLGQEAFF. The V gene is TRBV7-9, the J gene TRBJ1-1, with TRBD1 as a possible D gene (6 bases). This CDR3 spans 13 amino acids. V was pared by 4 bases and J by 8 bases, with 14 bases between. Looked up from germline, CDR1 is SEHNR and CDR2 is FQNEAQ (reference sequence).

The rearrangement joins TRBV30 to TRBJ1-2; possible D gene TRBD1, 6 bases. Germline CDR1 GTSNPN, CDR2 SVGIG (reference sequence). This CDR3 region has 13 residues. V was pared by 0 bases and J by 6 bases, with 11 bases between. CDR3 sequence reads: CAWSVLGADGYTF. CDR3 in DNA: TGTGCCTGGAGTGTACTGGGGGCGGATGGCTACACCTTC.

CDR3 in DNA: TGTGCCAGTAGTAGTGGGACCTACAACGAGCAGTACTTC. Translated: CASSSGTYNEQYF. This rearrangement joins TRBV19 to TRBJ2-7; D assignment may be TRBD1 or TRBD2 (5 bases each). There are 13 residues in the CDR3. Germline CDR1 is LNHDA and CDR2 is SQIVND (reference sequence). V was shortened by 4 bases and J by 5 bases, with 12 bases between the two germline ends.

This rearrangement joins TRBV19 to TRBJ2-2; TRBD2 is a possible D gene (7 bases). The V gene's germline CDR1 is LNHDA and CDR2 SQIVND (reference sequence). Trimming left V 6 bases short and J 7 bases short, with 15 bases between. The CDR3 length is 14 residues. The CDR3 bases are TGTGCCAGTAGAGATCGGGGGGCCGTCGGGGAGCTGTTTTTT. Translated: CASRDRGAVGELFF.

This clone is a singleton in its sample. The V and J genes are TRBV7-9 and TRBJ2-3, with D perhaps TRBD2 (5 bases). CDR1 and CDR2 from the germline V gene are SEHNR and FQNEAQ (reference sequence). The CDR3 sequence is 14 residues long. Trimming pared 3 bases from V and 4 bases from J, leaving 11 bases between. The DNA of the CDR3 is TGTGCCAGCAGCTTCCTCGGGGTCCCAGATACGCAGTATTTT. This sequence encodes CASSFLGVPDTQYF. Variable domain in full (rest from reference TRBV7-9 and TRBJ2-3): DTGVSQNPRHKITKRGQNVTFRCDPISEHNRLYWYRQTLGQGPEFLTYFQNEAQLEKSRLLSDRFSAERPKGSFSTLEIQRTEQGDSAMYLCASSFLGVPDTQYFGPGTRLTVL.

The V and J genes are TRBV7-9 and TRBJ2-2, with 11 bases aligning to TRBD2. Trimming cost V 2 bases and J 4 bases; bases outside gene matches: 0. Germline lookup yields CDR1 SEHNR and CDR2 FQNEAQ (reference sequence). The CDR3 covers 15 residues. The CDR3 sequence is CASSLLAGGTGELFF. CDR3 DNA sequence: TGTGCCAGCAGCTTACTAGCGGGAGGCACCGGGGAGCTGTTTTTT.

This chain connects TRBV3-1 (or the pseudogene TRBV3-2) to TRBJ1-2; D is undetermined. This CDR3 has 13 amino acids. Germline lookup yields CDR1 LGHDT and CDR2 YNNKEL (reference sequence). V was trimmed by 2 bases and J by 7 bases, leaving 11 bases between them. For the CDR3, the DNA is TGTGCCAGCAGCCAAATCGAGGCGGGTGGCTACACCTTC. This codes for CASSQIEAGGYTF.

The CDR3 here is CASSLARGPDTQYF. CDR3 nucleotide sequence: TGCGCCAGCAGCTTGGCCCGGGGACCAGATACGCAGTATTTT. The J gene is TRBJ2-3, the V gene TRBV5-1, with D possibly called TRBD1 or TRBD2 (5 bases each). Looked up from germline, CDR1 is SGHRS and CDR2 is YFSETQ. This CDR3 comprises 14 residues. V was clipped by 0 bases and J by 4 bases, with 9 bases between them.

V gene TRBV7-2 combines with J gene TRBJ2-6, with 9 positions matching TRBD1. The CDR3 is made up of 17 amino acids. From germline, CDR1 is SGHTA and CDR2 FQGNSA. V lost 2 bases and J lost 1; bases outside the gene matches: 3. In DNA, the CDR3 is TGTGCCAGCAGCTTAAGCGGGACAGGGTCTGGGGCCAACGTCCTGACTTTC. Its translation: CASSLSGTGSGANVLTF.

This chain joins TRBV6-5 and TRBJ1-2, with D possibly TRBD1 on 6 matching bases. Trimming left V 0 bases short and J 4 bases short, with 12 bases between. CDR3 length: 15 amino acids. In germline, CDR1 is MNHEY, CDR2 SVGAGI. Here the CDR3 DNA reads TGTGCCAGCAGTTACTCGACACAGGGCCCCTATGGCTACACCTTC. Translation gives CASSYSTQGPYGYTF.

The genes are TRBV5-5 and TRBJ2-1, with D uncertain. V gave up 0 bases and J gave up 0 bases, with 7 bases separating them. This CDR3 is built from 15 residues. Germline V lookup: CDR1 SGHKS, CDR2 YYEKEE (reference sequence). CDR3 loop: CASSLAVGSYNEQFF. CDR3 DNA sequence: TGTGCCAGCAGCTTGGCCGTCGGCTCCTACAATGAGCAGTTCTTC.

This clone was recorded a few times. Other DNA sequences of this sample code for an identical CDR3. The V gene is TRBV24-1, the J gene TRBJ2-3; no reliable D call. With 1 base removed from V and 5 bases from J, the gap between germline ends came to 3 bases. The germline gives CDR1 KGHDR, CDR2 SFDVKD. The CDR3 is 12 amino acids. This CDR3 reads CATSDLGDTQYF. The CDR3 DNA is TGTGCCACCAGTGATTTAGGAGATACGCAGTATTTT.

This chain connects TRBV11-3 to TRBJ2-2; D perhaps matches TRBD1 (5 bases). Trimming took off 4 bases at V and 5 bases at J, with 8 bases between the two ends. Germline CDR1 SGHNT, CDR2 YENEEA. This CDR3 is 13 amino acids long. The CDR3 loop is CASSSPGTGELFF. The CDR3 nucleotides read TGTGCCAGCAGCTCTCCAGGGACCGGGGAGCTGTTTTTT. Full variable domain (rest looked up from reference TRBV11-3 and TRBJ2-2): EAGVVQSPRYKIIEKKQPVAFWCNPISGHNTLYWYLQNLGQGPELLIRYENEEAVDDSQLPKDRFSAERLKGVDSTLKIQPAELGDSAVYLCASSSPGTGELFFGEGSRLTVL.

The CDR3 nucleotides read TGTGCCAGCAGCCAATATTCTAGCGGGGGGTACAATGAGCAGTTCTTC. Translated, it gives CASSQYSSGGYNEQFF. The V gene is TRBV3-1 (or the pseudogene TRBV3-2), the J gene TRBJ2-1, with 11 bases that match TRBD2. This CDR3 region has 16 residues. Germline CDR1 and CDR2: LGHDT and YNNKEL (reference sequence). V gave up 2 bases and J gave up 4 bases; unmatched junction bases: 4.